Detailed here is one T cell receptor (beta chain). This sample was taken from a study of shared clonotypes between healthy human individuals. CDR3 length: 14 amino acids. Germline CDR1 and CDR2: LGHNA and YSLEER. Trimming removed 0 bases at V and 5 bases at J, with 10 bases between. Generated by immunoSEQ multiplex PCR, the TCRdb table keeps only in-frame clones and is missing some. The data hold about 2.3 million clones, with approximately 93% observed a single time. This chain connects TRBV4-3 to TRBJ1-1; D gene ambiguous. The receptor was derived from a young man in good health. Some clones in this sample may be carry-over from other donors' samples. The source material was naive CD4+ T cells from PBMCs. The sample's subset: CD45RA+ positively selected. The CDR3: CASSQEPSGTEAFF. CDR3 sequence (DNA): TGCGCCAGCAGCCAAGAGCCGTCCGGGACTGAAGCTTTCTTT.